This T cell receptor (beta chain) was recorded in a study of Graves' ophthalmopathy and Graves' hyperthyroidism. Amplified TCR beta CDR3 regions were obtained using RNA transcripts as template. Second-round multiplex PCR followed a first-round RT-PCR using HTBI primers. TCRdb ran MiXCR on the multiplex PCR reads and lists one entry per CDR3 protein. This sample carries 300,000 to 400,000 distinct CDR3 sequences, about a sixth of them seen once, and the ten largest clones take around 2.4%. V lost 7 bases and J lost 5; bases outside the gene matches: 10. The germline V gene encodes CDR1 MNHNS and CDR2 SASEGT. CDR3 length: 14 amino acids. No ophthalmopathy within 18 months of follow-up signified stable hyperthyroidism. Exclusion applied to patients with other autoimmune diseases, uncontrolled infections, pregnancy or lactation. This clonotype was seen at least ten times.

The clonotype was recovered from an adult woman with stable Graves' hyperthyroidism. The genes are TRBV6-1 and TRBJ2-5; 7 nucleotides match TRBD2. Source material: peripheral blood. This CDR3 reads CASNVGGSIETQYF. The DNA for the CDR3 is TGTGCCAGCAACGTCGGCGGGAGTATTGAGACCCAGTACTTC.